These 11 T cell receptor beta chains were all obtained from the same sample, sequenced in a study of Tregs in tolerant kidney transplant recipients. Produced via immunoSEQ multiplex PCR; TCRdb's table is partial and in-frame only. The sample has more than 90,000 clones, roughly 93% seen once. What was sequenced was CD4+ T cells from blood. These receptors all stem from a human donor in good health.

The chain combines TRBV30 with TRBJ2-5; 8 bases fit TRBD2. Germline CDR1 and CDR2: GTSNPN and SVGIG (reference sequence). The CDR3 length is 17 residues. V was pared by 5 bases and J by 1 base, with 15 bases of the junction left unmatched. CDR3 nucleotides: TGTGCCTGGGACAGGTCCCCCGGGGGGGCGGTCCAAGAGACCCAGTACTTC. Protein product: CAWDRSPGGAVQETQYF.

The rearrangement joins TRBV19 to TRBJ1-2; 7 positions agree with TRBD1. The CDR3 is made up of 15 amino acids. V gave up 7 bases and J gave up 0 bases; unmatched junction bases: 8. The germline CDR1 and CDR2 sequences are LNHDA and SQIVND (reference sequence). The CDR3 nucleotides read TGTGCCAGTAACTCCGGGACAGCAACTAACTATGGCTACACCTTC. The encoded protein is CASNSGTATNYGYTF. The variable domain in full, completed from reference TRBV19 and TRBJ1-2, reads DGGITQSPKYLFRKEGQNVTLSCEQNLNHDAMYWYRQDPGQGLRLIYYSQIVNDFQKGDIAEGYSVSREKKESFPLTVTSAQKNPTAFYLCASNSGTATNYGYTFGSGTRLTVV.

This rearrangement joins TRBV11-2 to TRBJ2-1, with TRBD2 matching 13 bases. The germline gives CDR1 SGHAT, CDR2 FQNNGV. This CDR3 is built from 15 residues. After removal of 5 bases from V and 9 bases from J, the junction contained 7 bases not matched to a gene. CDR3 sequence reads: CASSATSGGVSEQFF. CDR3 bases: TGTGCCAGCAGCGCAACTAGCGGGGGGGTTAGTGAGCAGTTCTTC.

The chain has TRBV27 and TRBJ2-7; possibly TRBD2 for D (5 bases). V was cut by 5 bases and J by 6 bases, with 14 bases left in between. Germline V lookup: CDR1 MNHEY, CDR2 SMNVEV (reference sequence). The CDR3 totals 13 residues. The CDR3 loop reads CASSLRGVSEQYF. The CDR3 bases are TGTGCCAGCAGTCTCCGGGGAGTTTCCGAGCAGTACTTC.

The gene calls are TRBV14 and TRBJ1-1, with D unresolved. CDR1 is SGHDN and CDR2 is FVKESK in the germline V gene. The CDR3 spans 14 residues. V was pared by 0 bases and J by 5 bases, with 10 bases between. This CDR3 reads CASSQESRRTEAFF. For the CDR3, the DNA is TGTGCCAGCAGCCAAGAAAGTAGGAGGACTGAAGCTTTCTTT.

The rearrangement joins TRBV10-3 to TRBJ1-2; D is perhaps TRBD1 (6 bases). The CDR3 length is 13 residues. V was clipped by 2 bases and J by 8 bases, with 12 bases between them. In germline, CDR1 is ENHRY, CDR2 SYGVKD. Here the CDR3 reads CAISEDGGRGYTF. CDR3 nucleotide sequence: TGTGCCATCAGTGAGGATGGGGGCCGAGGCTACACCTTC.

The chain uses TRBV5-1 and TRBJ2-7, with 7 bases fitting TRBD2. The CDR3 loop spans 15 amino acids. Germline V gene sequence: CDR1 SGHRS, CDR2 YFSETQ. Germline trimming cut 0 bases from V and 0 bases from J; bases unmatched to any gene: 3. The CDR3 loop reads CASSLGLADSYEQYF. CDR3 in DNA: TGCGCCAGCAGCTTGGGACTAGCCGACTCCTACGAGCAGTACTTC.

This clone was observed a few times. V and J are TRBV15 and TRBJ2-7; D not certain. In germline, CDR1 is LNHNV, CDR2 YYDKDF (reference sequence). The CDR3 runs 14 residues. Trimming stripped 1 base from V and 2 bases from J, with 9 bases between. DNA for the CDR3: TGTGCCACCAGCAGAGCGTACGGGCCCTACGAGCAGTACTTC. Protein: CATSRAYGPYEQYF.

The chain carries TRBV19 and TRBJ2-1; perhaps TRBD1 as D (5 bases). The V end lost 10 bases, the J end lost 2 bases, and 12 bases lay between the germline ends. CDR3 length equals 13 residues. Germline V lookup: CDR1 LNHDA, CDR2 SQIVND (reference sequence). CDR3 DNA sequence: TGTGCCACTTTGGGGCCCCCCTACAATGAGCAGTTCTTC. Its protein product is CATLGPPYNEQFF. Full variable domain (outside the CDR3, taken from reference TRBV19 and TRBJ2-1): DGGITQSPKYLFRKEGQNVTLSCEQNLNHDAMYWYRQDPGQGLRLIYYSQIVNDFQKGDIAEGYSVSREKKESFPLTVTSAQKNPTAFYLCATLGPPYNEQFFGPGTRLTVL.

The J gene is TRBJ1-5, the V gene TRBV4-1; D unresolved. Trimming pared 4 bases from V and 6 bases from J, leaving 16 bases between. The CDR3 spans 15 residues. Looked up from germline, CDR1 is MGHRA and CDR2 is YSYEKL. CDR3: CASSRPEGKGQPQHF. The CDR3 bases are TGCGCCAGCAGCCGGCCGGAGGGAAAGGGTCAGCCCCAGCATTTT.

The CDR3: CASSPGWNQPQHF. DNA of the CDR3: TGTGCCAGCTCCCCGGGCTGGAATCAGCCCCAGCATTTT. J is TRBJ1-5 and V is TRBV2; no firm D call. Trimming shortened V by 8 bases and J by 4 bases, and 12 bases separated the two germline ends. Per the germline V gene, CDR1 is SNHLY and CDR2 is FYNNEI. The CDR3 is 13 residues long.